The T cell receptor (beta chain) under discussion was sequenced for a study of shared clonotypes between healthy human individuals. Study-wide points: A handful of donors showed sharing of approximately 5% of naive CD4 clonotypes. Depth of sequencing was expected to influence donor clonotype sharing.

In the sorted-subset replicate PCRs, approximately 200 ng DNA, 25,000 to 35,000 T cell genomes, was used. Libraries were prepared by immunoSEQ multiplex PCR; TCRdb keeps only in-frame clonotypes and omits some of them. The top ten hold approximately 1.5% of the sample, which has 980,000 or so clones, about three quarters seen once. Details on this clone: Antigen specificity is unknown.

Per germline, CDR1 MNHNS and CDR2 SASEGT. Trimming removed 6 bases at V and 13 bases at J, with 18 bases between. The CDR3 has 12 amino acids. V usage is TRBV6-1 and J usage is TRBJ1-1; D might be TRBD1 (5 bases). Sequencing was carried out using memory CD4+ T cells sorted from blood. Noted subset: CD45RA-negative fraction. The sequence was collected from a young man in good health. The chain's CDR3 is CASRGSGTGRFF. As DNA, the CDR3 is TGTGCCAGCAGGGGTTCAGGTACAGGACGTTTCTTT.